The 25 T cell receptor beta chains listed next were all sequenced from one sample in a study of T-cell reconstitution after alpha-beta-depleted transplantation in children. Preparation of the TCRbeta library used unique molecular identifiers. TCRdb passed the PCR reads through MiXCR, listing each CDR3 protein once. The sample yields 200,000 to 300,000 distinct CDR3 sequences, 9.5% to 15% seen once. This specimen consisted of PBMCs from the stem cell graft donor, obtained from the stem cell graft. These receptors originate from a human donor who donated a stem cell graft to a child with acute lymphoblastic leukemia.

This clonotype was observed at least ten times. The chain employs TRBV9 and TRBJ2-1, with TRBD2 as a possible D gene (5 bases). With 4 bases removed from V and 8 bases from J, the gap between germline ends came to 10 bases. The germline V gene has CDR1 SGDLS and CDR2 YYNGEE. There are 12 residues in the CDR3. The CDR3 region is CASSTTSDEQFF. The CDR3 coding sequence is TGTGCCAGCAGCACAACTAGTGATGAGCAGTTCTTC.

This clonotype came up many times. This chain connects TRBV20-1 to TRBJ2-3, with 11 positions matching TRBD2. Germline CDR1 DFQATT, CDR2 SNEGSKA (reference sequence). The CDR3 extends over 18 amino acids. With 6 bases clipped from V and 4 bases from J, the junction kept 18 bases outside the gene matches. Here the CDR3 reads CSALRRPLAGGRSDTQYF. CDR3 in DNA: TGCAGTGCCTTGCGGCGCCCCTTAGCGGGAGGGCGGTCAGATACGCAGTATTTT.

The V call is TRBV7-9, the J call TRBJ2-1, with 8 bases fitting TRBD1. The CDR3 sequence is 15 residues long. V dropped 11 bases and J dropped 1; count of bases not matched to a gene: 10. Germline values: CDR1 SEHNR, CDR2 FQNEAQ (reference sequence). CDR3 in amino acids: CAVLQGARSYNEQFF. CDR3 nucleotides: TGTGCCGTACTCCAGGGGGCTCGGTCCTACAATGAGCAGTTCTTC.

This clonotype has ten or more counts. V and J are TRBV20-1 and TRBJ1-6, with TRBD1 matching 8 bases. The CDR3 covers 14 residues. V lost 3 bases to trimming and J lost 10 bases; unmatched junction nucleotides: 8. Germline V gene lookup returns CDR1 DFQATT and CDR2 SNEGSKA (reference sequence). Here the CDR3 DNA reads TGCAGTGCTAGGTACAGGGGGTCTGAATCACCCCTCCACTTT. Translating gives CSARYRGSESPLHF.

This clonotype was found many times. V usage is TRBV25-1 and J usage is TRBJ2-1; TRBD1 agrees at 8 bases. Germline-derived CDR1 and CDR2 are MGHDK and SYGVNS. V shed 6 bases, J shed 4 bases, and the junction held 5 bases outside the gene matches. The CDR3 length is 14 residues. The CDR3 loop is CASRQGGVYNEQFF. Here the CDR3 DNA reads TGTGCCAGCAGACAGGGGGGAGTGTACAATGAGCAGTTCTTC.

In its sample, this clonotype was seen many times. The chain is built from TRBV19 and TRBJ1-5; no firm D call. The CDR3 sequence is 15 residues long. Germline V gene data show CDR1 as LNHDA and CDR2 as SQIVND (reference sequence). V was shortened by 4 bases and J by 0 bases, with 10 bases between the two germline ends. This chain's CDR3 is CASSRVVNSNQPQHF. CDR3 nucleotides: TGTGCCAGTAGTAGGGTGGTAAATAGCAATCAGCCCCAGCATTTT.

This clonotype was counted many times. CDR3 bases: TGTGCCAGCAGTTCCCTCGACAGCTATAGCAATCAGCCCCAGCATTTT. This sequence encodes CASSSLDSYSNQPQHF. The chain has TRBV28 and TRBJ1-5; a weak D match, TRBD1 (5 bases). The germline V and J ends were trimmed by 4 bases and 0 bases, with 13 bases remaining between them. Germline CDR1 MDHEN, CDR2 SYDVKM. The CDR3 has 16 amino acids.

This clonotype appeared many times. The gene calls are TRBV3-1 and TRBJ2-1; D not certain. The CDR3 has 13 amino acids. V was clipped by 2 bases and J by 4 bases, with 6 bases between them. Per germline, CDR1 LGHDT and CDR2 YNNKEL (reference sequence). This CDR3 is CASSQNTYNEQFF. CDR3 nucleotides: TGTGCCAGCAGCCAAAATACTTACAATGAGCAGTTCTTC.

The rearrangement joins TRBV5-4 to TRBJ2-1; no clear D gene. The CDR3 is 15 residues long. V was trimmed by 0 bases and J by 0 bases, leaving 7 bases between them. CDR1 is SGHNT, CDR2 YYREEE, per germline (reference sequence). In nucleotides, the CDR3 is TGTGCCAGCAGCTTGGATCCGAGCTCCTACAATGAGCAGTTCTTC. This sequence encodes CASSLDPSSYNEQFF.

The table lists this clonotype with many counts. The chain links TRBV5-1 to TRBJ1-6; 10 bases match TRBD1. The germline V gene encodes CDR1 SGHRS and CDR2 YFSETQ. This CDR3 comprises 15 residues. Trimming took 4 bases from V and 5 from J; bases not matched to a gene: 3. CDR3 region: CASSRGQGDNSPLHF. Written as DNA, the CDR3 is TGCGCCAGCAGCCGCGGACAGGGGGATAATTCACCCCTCCACTTT. The full variable domain, with the rest looked up from reference TRBV5-1 and TRBJ1-6, is KAGVTQTPRYLIKTRGQQVTLSCSPISGHRSVSWYQQTPGQGLQFLFEYFSETQRNKGNFPGRFSGRQFSNSRSEMNVSTLELGDSALYLCASSRGQGDNSPLHFGNGTRLTVT.

This clonotype showed up many times. The chain carries TRBV12-3 or TRBV12-4 and TRBJ1-5; 9 bases align to TRBD1. The CDR3 is 14 amino acids. V trimming: 6 bases; J trimming: 7 bases; junction bases outside the gene matches: 7. CDR3: CASRSGQGRQPQHF. The CDR3 region has the DNA TGTGCCAGCAGGTCTGGACAGGGGCGCCAGCCCCAGCATTTT.

This clonotype was found many times. This chain connects TRBV12-3 or TRBV12-4 to TRBJ1-1; 9 bases agree with TRBD1. Unmatched junction bases numbered 5, after V lost 4 bases and J lost 11 bases. This CDR3 is built from 12 residues. CDR3 sequence reads: CASSWGQGEAFF. The CDR3 DNA reads TGTGCCAGCAGTTGGGGACAGGGAGAGGCTTTCTTT.

This clonotype has ten or more counts. This rearrangement joins TRBV3-1 to TRBJ2-2; D is uncertain. V dropped 4 bases and J dropped 8 bases, with 8 bases sitting between them. The CDR3 sequence is 12 residues long. The V gene's germline CDR1 is LGHDT and CDR2 YNNKEL (reference sequence). The chain's CDR3 is CASSLPPGELFF. CDR3 sequence (DNA): TGTGCCAGCAGCCTGCCCCCGGGGGAGCTGTTTTTT.

In nucleotides, the CDR3 is TGTGCCAGCAGCGTAGGTCCGGGGGCCCAGTACTTC. Its protein product is CASSVGPGAQYF. The chain combines TRBV9 with TRBJ2-5; TRBD2 might be the D (6 bases). Germline V gives CDR1 SGDLS, CDR2 YYNGEE. Trimming took 0 bases from V and 9 from J, leaving 9 bases between them. The CDR3 extends over 12 amino acids.

The chain couples TRBV11-2 to TRBJ2-1, with TRBD2 as a possible D gene (5 bases). The CDR3 runs to 16 residues. CDR1 is SGHAT and CDR2 is FQNNGV in the germline V gene. The V gene lost 5 bases and the J gene lost 9 bases, with 23 bases spanning the gap. CDR3 nucleotides: TGTGCCAGCAGCCTAACCGCCCAGCGGACGTCGAGTGAGCAGTTCTTC. Its translation is CASSLTAQRTSSEQFF. Looking up the rest from reference TRBV11-2 and TRBJ2-1 gives the full variable domain: EAGVAQSPRYKIIEKRQSVAFWCNPISGHATLYWYQQILGQGPKLLIQFQNNGVVDDSQLPKDRFSAERLKGVDSTLKIQPAKLEDSAVYLCASSLTAQRTSSEQFFGPGTRLTVL.

The chain is built from TRBV28 and TRBJ2-3; the D call may be TRBD1 or TRBD2 (5 bases each). Germline V gives CDR1 MDHEN, CDR2 SYDVKM. The CDR3 runs to 21 residues. V was shortened by 5 bases and J by 1 base, with 31 bases between the two germline ends. DNA for the CDR3: TGTGCCAGCAGTCTCAATTCCAGGGAGCCCCGGTCCTTCGCCGGCACAGATACGCAGTATTTT. Its translation: CASSLNSREPRSFAGTDTQYF.

This clonotype was counted at least ten times. In DNA form, the CDR3 reads TGTGCCAGCAGCCAGACGACGGGGCGGATGGGCAATCAGCCCCAGCATTTT. Amino acids: CASSQTTGRMGNQPQHF. The chain has TRBV3-1 and TRBJ1-5, with D tentatively TRBD1 (5 bases). Per germline, CDR1 LGHDT and CDR2 YNNKEL (reference sequence). The CDR3 runs 17 residues. Trimming left V 3 bases short and J 2 bases short, with 17 bases between. Complete variable domain (other parts from reference TRBV3-1 and TRBJ1-5): DTAVSQTPKYLVTQMGNDKSIKCEQNLGHDTMYWYKQDSKKFLKIMFSYNNKELIINETVPNRFSPKSPDKAHLNLHINSLELGDSAVYFCASSQTTGRMGNQPQHFGDGTRLSIL.

Here the CDR3 reads CSARGRGGSYNEQFF. The CDR3 region has the DNA TGCAGTGCTAGAGGACGGGGGGGCTCCTACAATGAGCAGTTCTTC. The V gene is TRBV20-1, the J gene TRBJ2-1, with 8 bases aligning to TRBD2. The CDR3 contains 15 residues. The germline gives CDR1 DFQATT, CDR2 SNEGSKA (reference sequence). With 1 base clipped from V and 0 bases from J, the junction kept 2 bases outside the gene matches.

This clonotype was recorded many times. The rearrangement joins TRBV7-2 to TRBJ1-1; no clear D. V was shortened by 2 bases and J by 1 base, with 14 bases between the two germline ends. CDR3 length: 16 amino acids. CDR1 is SGHTA and CDR2 is FQGNSA in the germline V gene. CDR3 nucleotides: TGTGCCAGCAGCTTAAGAATAACATCGGGGAACACTGAAGCTTTCTTT. Residues: CASSLRITSGNTEAFF.

This clonotype came up many times. The rearrangement joins TRBV7-2 to TRBJ1-5; D unclear. Germline CDR1 SGHTA, CDR2 FQGNSA. The CDR3 extends over 13 amino acids. Trimming took off 1 base at V and 6 bases at J, with 7 bases between the two ends. Here the CDR3 DNA reads TGTGCCAGCAGCTTAGGGAGGAGTCAGCCCCAGCATTTT. It is translated as CASSLGRSQPQHF.

This clonotype appeared many times. The chain combines TRBV29-1 with TRBJ2-1; 10 bases fit TRBD2. V was clipped by 6 bases and J by 4 bases; unmatched bases: 6. The length of the CDR3 is 14 residues. The germline V gene encodes CDR1 SQVTM and CDR2 ANQGSEA. The CDR3 nucleotides read TGCAGCGTAGGGAGCGGGAGGGTTTACAATGAGCAGTTCTTC. It codes for CSVGSGRVYNEQFF.

This clonotype was found many times. The chain joins TRBV12-3 or TRBV12-4 to TRBJ1-5; tentative D call: TRBD1 (5 bases). The CDR3 runs 17 residues. V was clipped by 5 bases and J by 2 bases, with 19 bases between them. The CDR3 loop reads CASSRAVSGGGNQPQHF. The CDR3 nucleotides are TGTGCCAGCAGTCGCGCCGTTTCGGGAGGGGGCAATCAGCCCCAGCATTTT.

This clonotype was counted a few times. V and J are TRBV20-1 and TRBJ2-7; D possibly matches TRBD1 or TRBD2 (5 bases each). Germline CDR1 reads DFQATT; CDR2 reads SNEGSKA (reference sequence). With 4 bases removed from V and 0 bases from J, the gap between germline ends came to 13 bases. The CDR3 is made up of 14 amino acids. The CDR3 nucleotides read TGCAGTGCTACTGGGACGGATAGCTCCTACGAGCAGTACTTC. Amino acid sequence: CSATGTDSSYEQYF.

This clonotype came up many times. The J gene is TRBJ2-7, the V gene TRBV29-1; 8 bases are shared with TRBD1. The CDR3 runs 16 residues. Germline V CDR1 and CDR2: SQVTM, ANQGSEA. V dropped 4 bases and J dropped 0; count of bases not matched to a gene: 11. The CDR3 region is CSVAGTTGGFSYEQYF. As DNA, the CDR3 is TGCAGCGTTGCCGGAACCACAGGGGGTTTCTCCTACGAGCAGTACTTC.

This clonotype occurred many times. As DNA, the CDR3 is TGCGCCAGCAGTTCCTGGACTAGCGGGGGGCAAGAGACCCAGTACTTC. It is translated as CASSSWTSGGQETQYF. J is TRBJ2-5 and V is TRBV10-2; 14 nucleotides agree with TRBD2. The V and J ends lost 5 bases and 2 bases, in that order; junction bases with no gene match: 4. This CDR3 comprises 16 residues. CDR1 and CDR2 (germline): WSHSY, SAAADI.